These 16 T cell receptor beta chains came from one sample sequenced in a study of blood T cell repertoires in COVID-19. Data came from immunoSEQ multiplex PCR; TCRdb stores just in-frame clones and leaves some out. This table holds 200,000 to 250,000 clones, around 80% found once. The material sequenced was peripheral blood. These receptor sequences come from a woman older than 75 with acute or convalescent COVID-19.

This clone appeared a few times. The same CDR3 arises from other DNA sequences in this sample as well. This sequence joins TRBV7-2 and TRBJ1-1; no clear D. CDR1 and CDR2 from the germline V gene are SGHTA and FQGNSA. This CDR3 contains 14 residues. The ends were cut back, 5 bases at V and 5 bases at J, with 15 bases in the middle. The CDR3 spells CASSPQGRRTEAFF. The CDR3 bases are TGTGCCAGCAGCCCCCAAGGGAGAAGGACTGAAGCTTTCTTT. The whole variable domain, remainder taken from reference TRBV7-2 and TRBJ1-1, is GAGVSQSPSNKVTEKGKDVELRCDPISGHTALYWYRQSLGQGLEFLIYFQGNSAPDKSGLPSDRFSAERTGGSVSTLTIQRTQQEDSAVYLCASSPQGRRTEAFFGQGTRLTVV.

The chain joins TRBV29-1 to TRBJ1-1; 7 bases map to TRBD1. The ends lost 3 bases at V and 3 bases at J; junction bases unmatched: 4. The CDR3 consists of 13 residues. Germline V gene lookup returns CDR1 SQVTM and CDR2 ANQGSEA. This CDR3 reads CSVEVTGDTEAFF. The CDR3, as DNA: TGCAGCGTTGAGGTTACAGGGGACACTGAAGCTTTCTTT.

This clone appeared many times. CDR3 in amino acids: CASSQDSVRATDTQYF. In DNA form, the CDR3 reads TGCGCCAGCAGCCAAGATAGCGTTCGGGCGACAGATACGCAGTATTTT. The chain uses TRBV4-3 and TRBJ2-3, with D perhaps TRBD2 (5 bases). CDR3 length equals 16 residues. V lost 0 bases to trimming and J lost 3 bases, with 13 bases between them. Germline V CDR1 and CDR2: LGHNA, YSLEER.

J is TRBJ1-2 and V is TRBV5-1, with 10 bases identical to TRBD1. This CDR3 comprises 15 residues. J gave up 5 bases and V 1 base, and 5 bases lay outside the gene matches. Germline V lookup: CDR1 SGHRS, CDR2 YFSETQ. In DNA form, the CDR3 reads TGCGCCAGCAGCTTGTACGGGACAGGGGAGTATGGCTACACCTTC. It is translated as CASSLYGTGEYGYTF.

This clone was seen a few times. The chain recombines TRBV4-3 with TRBJ2-2; D gene unclear. The germline CDR1 and CDR2 sequences are LGHNA and YSLEER. The CDR3 covers 18 residues. Trimming took off 4 bases at V and 1 base at J, with 19 bases between the two ends. The CDR3 DNA is TGCGCCAGCAGCCGAGTATGGGCGAGCCTTATGAACACCGGGGAGCTGTTTTTT. Translation: CASSRVWASLMNTGELFF.

J is TRBJ1-2 and V is TRBV4-1; TRBD1 is a possible D gene (6 bases). CDR1 and CDR2 (germline): MGHRA, YSYEKL. V shed 0 bases and J shed 8 bases, with 16 bases lying between them. There are 15 residues in the CDR3. The CDR3 DNA is TGCGCCAGCAGCCAAGATAGCGCGGGGGGCTACGGCTACACCTTC. Amino acid sequence: CASSQDSAGGYGYTF.

The chain employs TRBV9 and TRBJ2-1; 8 bases line up with TRBD2. With 8 bases clipped from V and 7 bases from J, the junction kept 14 bases outside the gene matches. This CDR3 spans 15 amino acids. CDR1 is SGDLS and CDR2 is YYNGEE in the germline V gene. As DNA, the CDR3 is TGTGCCAGTTCCCGACTAGCGCCTCTTATGAATGAGCAGTTCTTC. Protein: CASSRLAPLMNEQFF.

In DNA form, the CDR3 reads TGTGCCAGCAGCCCTCCCCTAGCGGGGCGCACCGGGGAGCTGTTTTTT. Protein product: CASSPPLAGRTGELFF. The chain is built from TRBV9 and TRBJ2-2; TRBD2 aligns across 9 bases. CDR3 size: 16 residues. V was clipped by 4 bases and J by 4 bases; unmatched bases: 8. Germline assignment: CDR1 SGDLS and CDR2 YYNGEE.

This clone was found once. The chain is built from TRBV19 and TRBJ2-2, with 8 bases fitting TRBD1. In germline, CDR1 is LNHDA, CDR2 SQIVND (reference sequence). After removal of 7 bases from V and 1 base from J, the junction contained 5 bases not matched to a gene. This CDR3 spans 15 amino acids. The CDR3 coding sequence is TGTGCCAGTAAACGCGGGACAGGGAACACCGGGGAGCTGTTTTTT. It encodes CASKRGTGNTGELFF.

This chain links TRBV10-3 with TRBJ2-5; 8 bases match TRBD1. Unmatched junction bases numbered 7, after V lost 8 bases and J lost 2 bases. This CDR3 has 14 amino acids. Germline V gene lookup returns CDR1 ENHRY and CDR2 SYGVKD. The CDR3 DNA reads TGTGCCATCCGTAAACAGGGGGTACAAGAGACCCAGTACTTC. Its protein is CAIRKQGVQETQYF.

The CDR3 sequence: CASSFLGTSGDTGELFF. The CDR3 bases are TGTGCCAGTAGTTTCCTCGGGACTAGCGGCGACACCGGGGAGCTGTTTTTT. The V call is TRBV19, the J call TRBJ2-2; 11 bases are shared with TRBD2. V shed 5 bases and J 3 bases; nucleotides not matched to a gene: 8. The CDR3 has 17 amino acids. Per germline, CDR1 LNHDA and CDR2 SQIVND (reference sequence).

The V gene is TRBV7-2, the J gene TRBJ2-2; D unresolved. The germline V gene has CDR1 SGHTA and CDR2 FQGNSA. Trimming stripped 2 bases from V and 3 bases from J, with 10 bases between. The CDR3 loop spans 15 amino acids. The CDR3 sequence is CASSLQASDTGELFF. CDR3 DNA: TGTGCCAGCAGCTTACAGGCCTCCGACACCGGGGAGCTGTTTTTT.

This clone occurred a few times. This chain connects TRBV7-6 to TRBJ2-3; tentative D call: TRBD1 (7 bases). V gave up 5 bases and J gave up 3 bases, with 15 bases separating them. CDR3 size: 15 residues. Germline-derived CDR1 and CDR2 are SGHVS and FNYEAQ. In DNA, the CDR3 is TGTGCCAGCAGCATCCGGACAGGAGGGACAGATACGCAGTATTTT. This translates into CASSIRTGGTDTQYF.

The V gene is TRBV5-4, the J gene TRBJ1-4; tentative D call: TRBD1 (5 bases). This CDR3 comprises 16 residues. V lost 4 bases and J 0 bases, leaving 13 bases between the germline ends. Germline-derived CDR1 and CDR2 are SGHNT and YYREEE (reference sequence). CDR3 nucleotide sequence: TGTGCCAGCAGCCCAGGGTCCAGACCAACTAATGAAAAACTGTTTTTT. Translation gives CASSPGSRPTNEKLFF.

The V call is TRBV9, the J call TRBJ1-2, with D uncertain. Germline CDR1 reads SGDLS; CDR2 reads YYNGEE. Trimming removed 4 bases from V and 3 bases from J, with 16 bases in between. The length of the CDR3 is 15 residues. The CDR3 nucleotides are TGTGCCAGCAGCCCCGGGTCGTCCTCGTACTATGGCTACACCTTC. Translation gives CASSPGSSSYYGYTF.

The chain links TRBV5-5 to TRBJ1-4; D is possibly TRBD1 (6 bases). Germline V lookup: CDR1 SGHKS, CDR2 YYEKEE (reference sequence). This CDR3 has 16 residues. V shed 0 bases and J shed 0 bases, with 9 bases lying between them. Here the CDR3 reads CASSLVRQATNEKLFF. The CDR3 DNA reads TGTGCCAGCAGCTTGGTTCGACAGGCAACTAATGAAAAACTGTTTTTT.